This paragraph covers one T cell receptor (beta chain) sequence. Its antigen is undetermined. Whether given at about 4 or about 12 weeks, second doses were pooled. These data are taken from a study of T cell responses to AZD1222 COVID-19 vaccine. Whole-study findings and limits: It was only after the peak T cell response that any repertoires were sampled. CD4 TCRs associated with vaccination spanned spike, dominating at 160-218 and 743-854.

The CDR3 totals 14 residues. The germline CDR1 and CDR2 sequences are SGHAT and FQNNGV. The trim removed 8 bases at V and 4 bases at J, leaving 9 bases unmatched. Generated by immunoSEQ multiplex PCR, the TCRdb table keeps only in-frame clones and is missing some. Altogether about 120,000 clones are present, around 90% being singletons, with the ten largest covering 2.5% to 3%. The V gene is TRBV11-2, the J gene TRBJ2-5; 8 positions match TRBD2. The source was peripheral blood, collected 28 days after the second AZD1222 dose. The sequence was obtained from an adult who received the AZD1222 COVID-19 vaccine. CDR3 residues: CASGRGGQGETQYF. The CDR3 nucleotides are TGTGCCAGCGGCCGGGGGGGGCAGGGAGAGACCCAGTACTTC.